These 27 T cell receptor beta chains were all obtained from the same sample, sequenced in a study of blood T cell repertoires in COVID-19. Produced via immunoSEQ multiplex PCR; TCRdb's table is partial and in-frame only. The repertoire has 200,000 to 300,000 clones, around 87% of them found once; the top ten carry more than 4.5%. The material sequenced was peripheral blood. All receptors come from an older woman with COVID-19, enrolled during active disease.

CDR3 bases: TGTGCCAGCAGAGCGTCTGGGGCCAACGTCCTGACTTTC. It translates to CASRASGANVLTF. The chain uses TRBV27 and TRBJ2-6; no reliable D call. The germline CDR1 and CDR2 sequences are MNHEY and SMNVEV (reference sequence). The CDR3 is 13 amino acids. The V gene lost 6 bases and the J gene lost 1 base, with 4 bases spanning the gap. The whole variable domain, remainder taken from reference TRBV27 and TRBJ2-6, is EAQVTQNPRYLITVTGKKLTVTCSQNMNHEYMSWYRQDPGLGLRQIYYSMNVEVTDKGDVPEGYKVSRKEKRNFPLILESPSPNQTSLYFCASRASGANVLTFGAGSRLTVL.

This clone was found a few times. This chain links TRBV9 with TRBJ1-3; D unresolved. CDR3 length: 15 amino acids. Trimming took off 0 bases at V and 5 bases at J, with 12 bases between the two ends. Germline V CDR1 and CDR2: SGDLS, YYNGEE. The CDR3 here is CASSVDGRGRNTIYF. The CDR3 DNA is TGTGCCAGCAGCGTAGATGGGCGCGGGAGAAACACCATATATTTT.

This sequence joins TRBV13 and TRBJ2-1; 13 bases are a match to TRBD2. Germline V gives CDR1 PRHDT, CDR2 FYEKMQ (reference sequence). The CDR3 is 17 residues long. V was clipped by 3 bases and J by 7 bases; unmatched bases: 9. CDR3 in DNA: TGTGCCAGCAGCTTCCAGACTAGCGGGAGGCTTAGAAATGAGCAGTTCTTC. Protein: CASSFQTSGRLRNEQFF.

This sequence joins TRBV6-6 and TRBJ2-1; TRBD2 aligns across 7 bases. V lost 6 bases to trimming and J lost 10 bases; unmatched junction nucleotides: 18. From germline, CDR1 is MNHNY and CDR2 SVGAGI (reference sequence). The CDR3 spans 16 residues. The CDR3 loop reads CASSPAAAGVREEQFF. CDR3 coding DNA: TGTGCCAGCAGCCCCGCCGCGGCGGGAGTGAGGGAAGAGCAGTTCTTC.

The rearrangement uses TRBV18 and TRBJ2-4; 10 nucleotides align to TRBD1. Germline V gene sequence: CDR1 KGHSH, CDR2 LQKENI. The CDR3 contains 18 residues. V lost 5 bases and J lost 0; bases outside the gene matches: 10. CDR3 DNA: TGTGCCAGCTCATCACTCCCGGGACAGGGGCTAGCCAAAAACATTCAGTACTTC. Its protein product is CASSSLPGQGLAKNIQYF.

V and J are TRBV30 and TRBJ1-5; 9 bases line up with TRBD1. Germline lookup yields CDR1 GTSNPN and CDR2 SVGIG (reference sequence). CDR3 length: 16 amino acids. The ends lost 2 bases at V and 2 bases at J; junction bases unmatched: 7. The CDR3 sequence: CAWSLKTGGGNQPQHF. As DNA, the CDR3 is TGTGCCTGGAGTCTCAAGACAGGGGGAGGCAATCAGCCCCAGCATTTT. Together with reference TRBV30 and TRBJ1-5, the CDR3 gives the full variable domain: SQTIHQWPATLVQPVGSPLSLECTVEGTSNPNLYWYRQAAGRGLQLLFYSVGIGQISSEVPQNLSASRPQDRQFILSSKKLLLSDSGFYLCAWSLKTGGGNQPQHFGDGTRLSIL.

This chain joins TRBV6-5 and TRBJ2-7, with TRBD2 identical over 11 bases. Germline CDR1 reads MNHEY; CDR2 reads SVGAGI. V lost 8 bases, J lost 6 bases, and 6 bases stayed unmatched. The length of the CDR3 is 13 residues. The CDR3 reads CASATSGSGEQYF. In DNA form, the CDR3 reads TGTGCCAGCGCCACTAGCGGGAGTGGCGAGCAGTACTTC.

The chain recombines TRBV24-1 with TRBJ2-5; tentative D call: TRBD1 (6 bases). This CDR3 contains 14 residues. Germline CDR1 KGHDR, CDR2 SFDVKD. The germline V and J ends were trimmed by 5 bases and 4 bases, with 13 bases remaining between them. CDR3 sequence reads: CATSGLGAGETQYF. The CDR3 DNA sequence: TGTGCCACCAGTGGGCTGGGGGCGGGAGAGACCCAGTACTTC.

This clone was observed a handful of times. The DNA for the CDR3 is TGTGCCAGCAGCTTCCGGGACTCTTGGGACTACGAGCAGTACTTC. Protein product: CASSFRDSWDYEQYF. This chain links TRBV7-2 with TRBJ2-7, with D possibly matching TRBD2 (6 bases). V was pared by 3 bases and J by 3 bases, with 15 bases between. Germline V gene data show CDR1 as SGHTA and CDR2 as FQGNSA. The CDR3 runs 15 residues.

V and J are TRBV5-8 and TRBJ1-5; D gene unclear. Germline V lookup: CDR1 SGHTS, CDR2 YDEGEE. This CDR3 contains 14 residues. Deletions cut 0 bases from V and 0 bases from J, with 4 bases between. The CDR3 region is CASSLANSNQPQHF. The CDR3 DNA sequence: TGTGCCAGCAGCTTGGCTAATAGCAATCAGCCCCAGCATTTT.

This clone was counted only a few times. The chain is built from TRBV6-4 and TRBJ2-7, with D perhaps TRBD1 (6 bases). Trimming cost V 2 bases and J 0 bases, with 8 bases left between them. This CDR3 has 14 amino acids. The germline CDR1 and CDR2 sequences are MRHNA and SNTAGT. This chain's CDR3 is CASSDQGSSYEQYF. DNA for the CDR3: TGTGCCAGCAGTGACCAGGGGAGCTCCTACGAGCAGTACTTC.

The chain uses TRBV27 and TRBJ1-1; 11 bases are shared with TRBD1. Germline values: CDR1 MNHEY, CDR2 SMNVEV (reference sequence). Trimming took 5 bases from V and 3 from J; bases not matched to a gene: 8. CDR3 length: 16 residues. Written as DNA, the CDR3 is TGTGCCAGCAGTCCGAGGACAGGGGGCGCGGACACTGAAGCTTTCTTT. It yields the protein CASSPRTGGADTEAFF.

The CDR3 nucleotides read TGTGCCAGCACTGCTGGAAACACCATATATTTT. This sequence encodes CASTAGNTIYF. J is TRBJ1-3 and V is TRBV2; D uncertain. Trimming left V 7 bases short and J 2 bases short, with 3 bases between. Germline V gives CDR1 SNHLY, CDR2 FYNNEI. The CDR3 has 11 residues.

Notes on this clone: An end of the junction differs from the germline gene, which may be a read error. This sequence joins TRBV6-2 or TRBV6-3 and TRBJ2-2, with D possibly TRBD1 on 6 matching bases. CDR1 is MNHEY, CDR2 SVGEGT, per germline. The CDR3 sequence is 14 residues long. In DNA, the CDR3 is TGTGCCTGCAGCTCCCAAGGGACATCCGGGGAGCTGTTTTTT. This codes for CACSSQGTSGELFF.

This clone was seen only once. The chain uses TRBV6-6 and TRBJ2-5; 7 bases line up with TRBD2. CDR3 length: 14 residues. CDR1 is MNHNY, CDR2 SVGAGI, per germline (reference sequence). With V trimmed by 2 bases and J by 5 bases, 5 bases remained unmatched. The CDR3, as DNA: TGTGCCAGCAGTTACCAGGCGGGGGAGGAGACCCAGTACTTC. It codes for CASSYQAGEETQYF.

This rearrangement joins TRBV5-1 to TRBJ2-1; 11 nucleotides align to TRBD2. With 4 bases clipped from V and 8 bases from J, the junction kept 11 bases outside the gene matches. CDR3 size: 16 residues. CDR1 SGHRS and CDR2 YFSETQ come from the germline V gene. CDR3 residues: CASSTPLAGVWDEQFF. The CDR3 DNA sequence: TGCGCCAGCAGCACCCCACTAGCGGGGGTTTGGGATGAGCAGTTCTTC. The whole variable domain, remainder taken from reference TRBV5-1 and TRBJ2-1, is KAGVTQTPRYLIKTRGQQVTLSCSPISGHRSVSWYQQTPGQGLQFLFEYFSETQRNKGNFPGRFSGRQFSNSRSEMNVSTLELGDSALYLCASSTPLAGVWDEQFFGPGTRLTVL.

The V gene is TRBV27, the J gene TRBJ2-7; D is unresolved. CDR3 length equals 14 residues. Germline assignment: CDR1 MNHEY and CDR2 SMNVEV (reference sequence). V was shortened by 7 bases and J by 5 bases, with 18 bases between the two germline ends. The CDR3 loop is CASTLTPGTHEQYF. CDR3 in DNA: TGTGCCAGCACGCTAACCCCCGGTACCCACGAGCAGTACTTC.

This chain uses TRBV9 with TRBJ2-2; the match to TRBD2 covers 9 bases. After removal of 7 bases from V and 3 bases from J, the junction contained 7 bases not matched to a gene. The CDR3 length is 15 residues. Per the germline V gene, CDR1 is SGDLS and CDR2 is YYNGEE. The DNA for the CDR3 is TGTGCCAGCCGTCAGACTAGCGGTGACACCGGGGAGCTGTTTTTT. Its translation is CASRQTSGDTGELFF.

V gene TRBV19 combines with J gene TRBJ2-3; D possibly corresponds to TRBD1 (6 bases). Germline-derived CDR1 and CDR2 are LNHDA and SQIVND (reference sequence). The CDR3 loop spans 16 amino acids. Trimming stripped 1 base from V and 0 bases from J, with 11 bases between. This CDR3 reads CASSIASDSSTDTQYF. The DNA of the CDR3 is TGTGCCAGTAGTATAGCATCGGACAGTAGCACAGATACGCAGTATTTT.

This chain links TRBV12-3 or TRBV12-4 with TRBJ2-1; perhaps TRBD1 as D (6 bases). The V gene lost 1 base and the J gene lost 9 bases, with 7 bases spanning the gap. The CDR3 runs to 12 residues. The CDR3 spells CASSLVQGEQFF. Here the CDR3 DNA reads TGTGCCAGCAGTTTAGTACAGGGTGAGCAGTTCTTC.

The genes are TRBV7-8 and TRBJ1-1; D is undetermined. V was clipped by 1 base and J by 3 bases, with 12 bases between them. The CDR3 is made up of 15 amino acids. Germline CDR1 reads SGHVS; CDR2 reads FQNEAQ. The DNA for the CDR3 is TGTGCCAGCAGCTTAGGAGTTCTTATGGACACTGAAGCTTTCTTT. This encodes CASSLGVLMDTEAFF. Full variable domain (outside the CDR3, taken from reference TRBV7-8 and TRBJ1-1): GAGVSQSPRYKVAKRGQDVALRCDPISGHVSLFWYQQALGQGPEFLTYFQNEAQLDKSGLPSDRFFAERPEGSVSTLKIQRTQQEDSAVYLCASSLGVLMDTEAFFGQGTRLTVV.

A few counts support this clone. The chain links TRBV5-1 to TRBJ2-7, with TRBD2 matching 10 bases. Germline V lookup: CDR1 SGHRS, CDR2 YFSETQ. V dropped 0 bases and J dropped 6; count of bases not matched to a gene: 6. This CDR3 contains 15 residues. This CDR3 reads CASSLGLAGFAEQYF. Here the CDR3 DNA reads TGCGCCAGCAGCTTGGGACTAGCGGGCTTTGCCGAGCAGTACTTC.

This rearrangement joins TRBV5-1 to TRBJ2-7; a possible D gene is TRBD2 (5 bases). V was pared by 3 bases and J by 7 bases, with 23 bases between. This CDR3 has 16 amino acids. The germline CDR1 and CDR2 sequences are SGHRS and YFSETQ. CDR3 protein: CASSSYGEKLLGEQYF. The CDR3 DNA follows: TGCGCCAGCAGCTCGTATGGGGAGAAATTGTTGGGAGAGCAGTACTTC. The full variable domain, with the rest looked up from reference TRBV5-1 and TRBJ2-7, is KAGVTQTPRYLIKTRGQQVTLSCSPISGHRSVSWYQQTPGQGLQFLFEYFSETQRNKGNFPGRFSGRQFSNSRSEMNVSTLELGDSALYLCASSSYGEKLLGEQYFGPGTRLTVT.

The J gene is TRBJ2-7, the V gene TRBV7-3; weak D call: TRBD2 (6 bases). The CDR3 has 14 residues. CDR1 is SGHTA, CDR2 FQGTGA, per germline. V lost 2 bases, J lost 6 bases, and 14 bases lay in between. CDR3 DNA sequence: TGTGCCAGCAGCTTACTAGGGACTGGGGCCGAGCAGTACTTC. This codes for CASSLLGTGAEQYF.

The CDR3 nucleotides read TGTGCCAGTAGGGGGAGGTCCTCCTACAATGAGCAGTTCTTC. This codes for CASRGRSSYNEQFF. The rearrangement uses TRBV19 and TRBJ2-1; D is perhaps TRBD2 (6 bases). The CDR3 is 14 amino acids. V lost 6 bases and J 0 bases, leaving 9 bases between the germline ends. Per the germline V gene, CDR1 is LNHDA and CDR2 is SQIVND (reference sequence). The full variable domain, rest sourced from reference TRBV19 and TRBJ2-1, is DGGITQSPKYLFRKEGQNVTLSCEQNLNHDAMYWYRQDPGQGLRLIYYSQIVNDFQKGDIAEGYSVSREKKESFPLTVTSAQKNPTAFYLCASRGRSSYNEQFFGPGTRLTVL.

This chain uses TRBV10-2 with TRBJ1-2, with a tentative D call TRBD1 (6 bases). CDR1 and CDR2 (germline): WSHSY, SAAADI. There are 12 residues in the CDR3. Trimming removed 6 bases from V and 3 bases from J, with 8 bases in between. The CDR3 loop is CASRAGDYGYTF. The CDR3 coding sequence is TGCGCCAGCAGGGCAGGGGACTATGGCTACACCTTC.

This sequence joins TRBV6-5 and TRBJ2-7, with D tentatively TRBD1 (5 bases). The germline V gene has CDR1 MNHEY and CDR2 SVGAGI. This CDR3 comprises 14 residues. Trimming took 0 bases from V and 4 from J, leaving 10 bases between them. CDR3 sequence (DNA): TGTGCCAGCAGTTACTCGACAGACGGGTACGAGCAGTACTTC. Encoded protein: CASSYSTDGYEQYF.